Listed below are T cell receptor beta chains from one sample, sequenced in a study of PD-1 blockade in mismatch repair-deficient tumors. The data were produced by immunoSEQ multiplex PCR, yet TCRdb's version contains in-frame clones alone and is incomplete. Seen here are tens of thousands of clones, 88% observed once, and the top ten hold about 15%. The sample was peripheral blood, taken 52 weeks after starting pembrolizumab. The receptors derive from an adult with mismatch repair-deficient cancer. The CDR3 runs from the conserved cysteine through the conserved F or W. D genes are given only for firm matches. Clone size appears in some rows only: once, few, many, or a class for an expanded clone.

D	size	V	J	CDR3	DNA
NA	NA	TRBV11-2	TRBJ2-3	CASSLTPPDTQYF	TGTGCCAGCAGCTTGACGCCTCCGGATACGCAGTATTTT
TRBD2	NA	TRBV12-5	TRBJ2-1	CASGFRREDDEQFF	TGTGCTAGTGGTTTCAGGCGGGAGGACGATGAGCAGTTCTTC
NA	NA	TRBV11-3	TRBJ2-7	CASSPRLTGEQYF	TGTGCCAGCAGCCCCCGCTTAACAGGCGAGCAGTACTTC
NA	NA	TRBV27	TRBJ2-7	CASSLASRSPGYF	TGTGCCAGCAGTTTAGCTAGCAGGAGCCCAGGCTACTTC
NA	NA	TRBV29-1	TRBJ2-7	CSVVTASSYEQYF	TGCAGCGTTGTTACAGCGAGCTCCTACGAGCAGTACTTC
NA	NA	TRBV9	TRBJ2-2	CASSLRHTHGELFF	TGTGCCAGCAGCCTTAGACACACCCACGGGGAGCTGTTTTTT
NA	NA	TRBV27	TRBJ1-5	CASSLFYGASNQPQHF	TGTGCCAGCAGTTTATTTTACGGTGCTTCCAATCAGCCCCAGCATTTT
TRBD1	NA	TRBV28	TRBJ2-5	CASNQLPDRDQETQYF	TGTGCCAGCAATCAATTGCCCGACAGGGATCAAGAGACCCAGTACTTC
NA	NA	TRBV4-2	TRBJ2-7	CASSQGNSELAYEQYF	TGTGCCAGCAGCCAAGGAAATAGCGAGCTGGCTTACGAGCAGTACTTC
TRBD2	NA	TRBV4-3	TRBJ2-7	CASSHDRGLADYEQYF	TGCGCCAGCAGCCACGACAGAGGACTAGCGGACTACGAGCAGTACTTC
TRBD1	once	TRBV25-1	TRBJ2-6	CASSGTGGAGANVLTF	TGTGCCAGCAGCGGGACAGGGGGCGCTGGGGCCAACGTCCTGACTTTC
NA	NA	TRBV15	TRBJ2-5	CATSGTIQETQYF	TGTGCCACCAGCGGGACAATCCAAGAGACCCAGTACTTC
TRBD2	once	TRBV15	TRBJ2-1	CATSRDPRTSWDNEQFF	TGTGCCACCAGCAGAGACCCGAGGACTAGCTGGGACAATGAGCAGTTCTTC
TRBD1	NA	TRBV25-1	TRBJ2-1	CASSNLPGQGTYNEQFF	TGTGCCAGCAGCAATCTTCCGGGACAGGGGACCTACAATGAGCAGTTCTTC
TRBD2	once	TRBV6-1	TRBJ2-3	CASSGLAGGPGDTQYF	TGTGCCAGCAGTGGACTAGCGGGAGGGCCTGGAGATACGCAGTATTTT
NA	NA	TRBV27	TRBJ2-2	CASNRGTGELFF	TGTGCCAGCAATCGGGGGACCGGGGAGCTGTTTTTT
TRBD2	NA	TRBV6-1	TRBJ2-4	CASSGPGTSGTGNIQYF	TGTGCCAGCAGTGGTCCCGGGACTAGCGGGACAGGAAACATTCAGTACTTC
NA	few	TRBV11-3	TRBJ2-2	CASSLGDTGELFF	TGTGCCAGCAGCTTGGGAGACACCGGGGAGCTGTTTTTT
NA	NA	TRBV7-9	TRBJ1-1	CASSLVVETEAFF	TGTGCCAGCAGCTTAGTCGTGGAAACTGAAGCTTTCTTT
NA	NA	TRBV2	TRBJ2-7	CASSDSLVVYEQYF	TGTGCCAGCAGTGACAGCCTAGTAGTCTACGAGCAGTACTTC
NA	NA	TRBV19	TRBJ1-4	CASSTIGDEKLFF	TGTGCCAGTAGCACGATAGGTGATGAAAAACTGTTTTTT
NA	NA	TRBV5-1	TRBJ2-1	CASNPGTVNNEQFF	TGCGCCAGCAACCCCGGGACTGTAAACAATGAGCAGTTCTTC
NA	NA	TRBV5-6	TRBJ2-1	CASSHGTIEQFF	TGTGCCAGCAGCCACGGGACAATTGAGCAGTTCTTC
TRBD1	NA	TRBV28	TRBJ1-2	CASSLVPAGGANYGYTF	TGTGCCAGCAGTTTAGTCCCGGCAGGGGGGGCTAACTATGGCTACACCTTC
NA	NA	TRBV28	TRBJ2-7	CASSTDLSSYEQYF	TGTGCCAGCAGCACAGACTTGAGCTCCTACGAGCAGTACTTC
NA	NA	TRBV5-1	TRBJ2-3	CASSPRGYYTDTQYF	TGCGCCAGCAGCCCCCGTGGGTACTACACAGATACGCAGTATTTT
TRBD1	NA	TRBV27	TRBJ2-5	CASSSQKPIHRGQGETQYF	TGTGCCAGCAGTTCACAAAAGCCTATCCACAGGGGGCAGGGAGAGACCCAGTACTTC
NA	once	TRBV6-5	TRBJ1-4	CASTPVPNEKLFF	TGTGCCAGCACCCCAGTTCCTAATGAAAAACTGTTTTTT
TRBD2	NA	TRBV30	TRBJ2-1	CASFSGALDEQFF	TGTGCCTCTTTTAGCGGGGCCCTGGATGAGCAGTTCTTC
NA	once	TRBV10-3	TRBJ1-5	CAISEMYQSSNQPQHF	TGTGCCATCAGTGAGATGTACCAGAGCAGCAATCAGCCCCAGCATTTT
TRBD1	NA	TRBV6-5	TRBJ1-2	CASSPGQGVGYTF	TGTGCCAGCAGTCCGGGACAGGGGGTTGGCTACACCTTC
NA	NA	TRBV2	TRBJ2-3	CASSDRALSTDTQYF	TGTGCCAGCAGTGATCGGGCCCTCAGCACAGATACGCAGTATTTT
NA	few	TRBV30	TRBJ1-2	CAWSDRFYYGYTF	TGTGCCTGGAGTGACAGGTTTTACTATGGCTACACCTTC
NA	NA	TRBV11-3	TRBJ2-1	CASSLDPRRKNNEQFF	TGTGCCAGCAGCTTAGATCCTAGAAGGAAGAACAATGAGCAGTTCTTC
NA	NA	TRBV27	TRBJ1-4	CASSPQTGGKLFF	TGTGCCAGCAGTCCACAGACCGGGGGGAAACTGTTTTTT
NA	NA	TRBV28	TRBJ2-7	CASSLSAGGSYEQYF	TGTGCCAGCAGTTTATCTGCAGGGGGGTCCTACGAGCAGTACTTC
NA	once	TRBV7-7	TRBJ2-7	CASSLGPGREQYF	TGTGCTAGCAGCTTAGGGCCAGGGAGGGAGCAGTACTTC
NA	NA	TRBV4-1	TRBJ2-7	CASSQPSNSYEQYF	TGCGCCAGCAGCCAACCTTCTAACTCCTACGAGCAGTACTTC
NA	once	TRBV5-5	TRBJ2-2	CASSSPGLLNTGELFF	TGTGCCAGCAGCTCTCCGGGACTCTTGAACACCGGGGAGCTGTTTTTT
NA	NA	TRBV18	TRBJ1-5	CASSNRDNGQPQHF	TGTGCCAGCTCAAACCGGGACAACGGCCAGCCCCAGCATTTT
NA	once	TRBV7-2	TRBJ2-7	CASSFGGHYEQYF	TGTGCCAGCAGCTTCGGGGGACACTACGAGCAGTACTTC
TRBD1	NA	TRBV29-1	TRBJ2-7	CSVDLPPHTGGEQYF	TGCAGCGTTGATTTACCCCCACACACAGGGGGGGAGCAGTACTTC
TRBD1	NA	TRBV7-8	TRBJ1-5	CASSLRGGTGQPQHF	TGTGCCAGCAGCTTGCGAGGGGGCACAGGTCAGCCCCAGCATTTT
TRBD2	NA	TRBV4-1	TRBJ2-5	CASSPLFASGEETQYF	TGCGCCAGCAGCCCCCTTTTTGCTAGCGGAGAAGAGACCCAGTACTTC
TRBD2	NA	TRBV5-1	TRBJ2-1	CASSLTSGNSYNEQFF	TGCGCCAGCAGCTTGACTAGCGGGAACTCCTACAATGAGCAGTTCTTC
NA	NA	TRBV27	TRBJ1-2	CASSLNGGYGYTF	TGTGCCAGCAGTTTAAACGGGGGCTATGGCTACACCTTC
TRBD2	once	TRBV29-1	TRBJ2-2	CSVGILAGGGANTGELFF	TGCAGCGTTGGTATACTAGCGGGAGGGGGGGCGAACACCGGGGAGCTGTTTTTT
NA	NA	TRBV11-3	TRBJ2-2	CASSVRGTGELFF	TGTGCCAGCAGCGTCCGAGGCACCGGGGAGCTGTTTTTT